The 18 T cell receptor beta chains reported below all come from one sample, sequenced in a study of low-dose radiotherapy and immunotherapy resistance in tumors (dated by TCRdb to between 2022 and 2023). Sequencing used an Illumina HiSeq 2500. Superscript III and a set of TRAV- and TRBV-specific primers were used to synthesize first-strand cDNA, so that both TCRalpha and TCRbeta chains were covered. TCRs were amplified with Phusion for about 21 PCR cycles, with a constant-region primer paired with the adapter attached to the V primers. In TCRdb, the public reads were trimmed at Q25 with fastp and aligned with MiXCR, with productive beta chains retained. Merged by CDR3 protein, the rows form single entries marked with the most common genes and DNA. The sample table contains tens of thousands of distinct CDR3 sequences; only one count was recorded for less than 35% of them. The top ten clonotypes cover over 8.5% of the sample.

The time point tag for this specimen amounts to: before trial treatment. The starting material was PBMCs, obtained before treatment. These receptor sequences come from a female donor with ovarian cancer.

This clonotype was seen at least ten times. The chain employs TRBV20-1 and TRBJ2-4; D is possibly TRBD1 or TRBD2 (6 bases each). This CDR3 comprises 15 residues. V dropped 0 bases and J dropped 0 bases, with 9 bases sitting between them. The V gene's germline CDR1 is DFQATT and CDR2 SNEGSKA (reference sequence). This CDR3 reads CSAREGGLAKNIQYF. The CDR3 DNA reads as TGCAGTGCTAGAGAGGGGGGCTTAGCCAAAAACATTCAGTACTTC.

This clonotype was seen a few times. The chain carries TRBV7-2 and TRBJ2-2; tentatively, D is TRBD1 (5 bases). Looked up from germline, CDR1 is SGHTA and CDR2 is FQGNSA. Trimming stripped 3 bases from V and 1 base from J, with 12 bases between. CDR3 length: 16 amino acids. The CDR3 loop reads CASSFWGRVNTGELFF. The CDR3 region has the DNA TGTGCCAGCAGCTTTTGGGGCAGGGTGAACACCGGGGAGCTGTTTTTT.

This clonotype was counted many times. The genes are TRBV29-1 and TRBJ1-2; D is undetermined. CDR3 length equals 14 residues. V was shortened by 3 bases and J by 0 bases, with 11 bases between the two germline ends. The V gene's germline CDR1 is SQVTM and CDR2 ANQGSEA. Here the CDR3 reads CSVEIAQANYGYTF. The CDR3 nucleotides are TGCAGCGTTGAGATCGCCCAAGCTAACTATGGCTACACCTTC.

Ten or more counts support this clonotype. The chain has TRBV5-1 and TRBJ2-1; 10 positions agree with TRBD1. J lost 3 bases, V lost 4 bases, and 16 bases had no gene match. Germline V gives CDR1 SGHRS, CDR2 YFSETQ. The CDR3 is 19 residues long. CDR3 loop: CASSRPGQGPTRFYNEQFF. The CDR3 coding sequence is TGCGCCAGCAGCCGTCCGGGACAGGGGCCCACCCGGTTCTACAATGAGCAGTTCTTC.

This clonotype has at least ten counts. The rearrangement links TRBV29-1 to TRBJ2-2; tentatively, D is TRBD1 (6 bases). This CDR3 is 15 amino acids long. The V and J ends lost 6 bases and 2 bases respectively, with 16 bases between them. Germline assignment: CDR1 SQVTM and CDR2 ANQGSEA. The CDR3 sequence is CSVAWGTSNTGELFF. CDR3 nucleotide sequence: TGCAGCGTCGCTTGGGGGACATCAAACACCGGGGAGCTGTTTTTT.

About this clonotype itself: A far bigger clonotype differs at one base, so this is likely a read error. This rearrangement joins TRBV7-9 to TRBJ2-1, with a tentative D call TRBD2 (6 bases). Germline CDR1 is SEHNR and CDR2 is FQNEAQ (reference sequence). Trimming removed 4 bases from V and 10 bases from J, with 20 bases in between. The CDR3 is made up of 15 amino acids. The CDR3 here is CASSSSGTGPYEQFF. CDR3 DNA sequence: TGTGCCAGCAGCTCCTCCGGGACTGGGCCCTACGAGCAGTTCTTC. The complete variable domain, with remaining parts taken from reference TRBV7-9 and TRBJ2-1, reads DTGVSQNPRHKITKRGQNVTFRCDPISEHNRLYWYRQTLGQGPEFLTYFQNEAQLEKSRLLSDRFSAERPKGSFSTLEIQRTEQGDSAMYLCASSSSGTGPYEQFFGPGTRLTVL.

This clonotype was observed many times. The chain joins TRBV6-2 or TRBV6-3 to TRBJ1-1; 8 bases agree with TRBD1. Trimming took 7 bases from V and 2 from J; bases not matched to a gene: 6. This CDR3 comprises 14 residues. CDR1 is MNHEY and CDR2 is SVGEGT in the germline V gene. The CDR3 nucleotides are TGTGCCAGCACTGGGACAGGTTACAACACTGAAGCTTTCTTT. It specifies CASTGTGYNTEAFF.

Ten or more counts support this clonotype. The gene calls are TRBV14 and TRBJ1-1; the D is unclear. The ends were cut back, 0 bases at V and 10 bases at J, with 12 bases in the middle. The CDR3 loop spans 13 amino acids. CDR1 and CDR2 (germline): SGHDN, FVKESK. This CDR3 reads CASSQEFSGGAFF. The CDR3 coding sequence is TGTGCCAGCAGCCAAGAGTTTTCCGGAGGAGCTTTCTTT.

This clonotype was seen many times. The rearrangement joins TRBV19 to TRBJ2-4, with 10 nucleotides matching TRBD1. Trimming cost V 3 bases and J 8 bases; bases outside gene matches: 4. Germline loops: CDR1 LNHDA, CDR2 SQIVND (reference sequence). The CDR3 is made up of 14 amino acids. The CDR3 spells CASSIGTGEYIQYF. CDR3 DNA sequence: TGTGCCAGTAGTATCGGGACAGGGGAATACATTCAGTACTTC.

This clonotype was counted a few times. The rearrangement links TRBV19 to TRBJ2-4; the D is unclear. This CDR3 is built from 14 residues. CDR1 is LNHDA and CDR2 is SQIVND in the germline V gene (reference sequence). Between the trimmed V and J ends, which lost 3 bases and 7 bases, there was a span of 13 bases. CDR3 sequence (DNA): TGTGCCAGTAGTATTGCCACCATCGCCAACATTCAGTACTTC. Translated, it gives CASSIATIANIQYF.

This clonotype was counted at least ten times. The rearrangement links TRBV20-1 to TRBJ1-4; a weak D match, TRBD1 (6 bases). Germline V gene data show CDR1 as DFQATT and CDR2 as SNEGSKA (reference sequence). This CDR3 has 17 amino acids. V was trimmed by 0 bases and J by 8 bases, leaving 22 bases between them. CDR3 in amino acids: CSARDPARWGGHEKLFF. DNA for the CDR3: TGCAGTGCTAGAGATCCAGCCCGATGGGGGGGGCACGAAAAACTGTTTTTT.

This clonotype was counted between two and nine times. The V gene is TRBV4-1, the J gene TRBJ2-1, with D perhaps TRBD1 or TRBD2 (5 bases each). The germline V gene has CDR1 MGHRA and CDR2 YSYEKL. The CDR3 extends over 13 amino acids. The germline V and J ends were trimmed by 0 bases and 11 bases, with 11 bases remaining between them. CDR3 amino acids: CASSQDGGFKQFF. The CDR3 DNA sequence: TGCGCCAGCAGCCAAGATGGGGGTTTTAAGCAGTTCTTC.

The chain links TRBV11-2 to TRBJ2-5; 9 nucleotides line up with TRBD2. J was trimmed by 4 bases and V by 0 bases; bases with no gene match: 9. The CDR3 totals 17 residues. The germline gives CDR1 SGHAT, CDR2 FQNNGV. The CDR3 here is CASSLDREAGGGETQYF. The CDR3, as DNA: TGTGCCAGCAGCTTAGATCGGGAAGCGGGGGGCGGAGAGACCCAGTACTTC.

This clonotype was found many times. The V and J genes are TRBV7-2 and TRBJ2-4, with a tentative D call TRBD2 (5 bases). Deletions cut 1 base from V and 2 bases from J, with 9 bases between. The CDR3 consists of 15 residues. CDR1 SGHTA and CDR2 FQGNSA come from the germline V gene. The CDR3 protein is CASSLGAGSKNIQYF. The CDR3 DNA sequence: TGTGCCAGCAGCTTAGGGGCGGGCTCCAAAAACATTCAGTACTTC.

This clonotype showed up many times. The chain carries TRBV9 and TRBJ2-1; 9 positions match TRBD2. V trimming: 1 base; J trimming: 3 bases; junction bases outside the gene matches: 2. This CDR3 spans 15 amino acids. Germline V gives CDR1 SGDLS, CDR2 YYNGEE. The CDR3 sequence is CASSVYSGGYNEQFF. CDR3 DNA: TGTGCCAGCAGCGTATATAGCGGGGGCTACAATGAGCAGTTCTTC.

This clonotype was seen only a few times. The chain carries TRBV7-9 and TRBJ2-1, with D unresolved. This CDR3 is 13 amino acids long. In germline, CDR1 is SEHNR, CDR2 FQNEAQ (reference sequence). Trimming shortened V by 5 bases and J by 1 base, and 6 bases separated the two germline ends. The chain's CDR3 is CASSAPSYNEQFF. The CDR3 DNA reads TGTGCCAGCAGCGCCCCTTCCTACAATGAGCAGTTCTTC.

The CDR3 DNA reads as TGTGCCTGGAGTTCTCAGGTTTTGTATGGCTACACCTTC. Translation: CAWSSQVLYGYTF. The V call is TRBV30, the J call TRBJ1-2; D gene unclear. In germline, CDR1 is GTSNPN, CDR2 SVGIG (reference sequence). The CDR3 consists of 13 residues. V was cut by 2 bases and J by 5 bases, with 12 bases left in between.

Comment on this clonotype: This likely stems from a read error, as it lies one base from a far larger clone. J is TRBJ2-5 and V is TRBV4-3; D is unresolved. V was pared by 0 bases and J by 11 bases, with 19 bases between. The germline V gene encodes CDR1 LGHNA and CDR2 YSLEER. The CDR3 is 15 residues long. CDR3 DNA sequence: TGCGCCAGCAGCCAAGATCGCGGTACCTACAATGAGCAGTACTTC. This sequence encodes CASSQDRGTYNEQYF.